This T cell receptor beta chain was retrieved from a study of blood T cell repertoires in COVID-19. In the study overall: Nucleic acid was either cDNA or gDNA, and it came from T cells, B-cell-depleted T cells, or PBMCs.

Repertoires were generated with immunoSEQ multiplex PCR, while TCRdb's copy carries only in-frame clones and drops some. The sample contains 180,000 or so clones, approximately 87% of which appear only once. CDR3 size: 14 residues. In germline, CDR1 is MNHEY, CDR2 SVGAGI. J was trimmed by 3 bases and V by 6 bases; bases with no gene match: 7. The cohort comprised adults aged 18 to 89 years residing in 20 to 30 US areas. Symptom resolution, clearance, or two negative PCRs marked the recovered donors of Cohort 3. This chain connects TRBV6-5 to TRBJ2-5, with 7 bases fitting TRBD1. The sequencing sample was made of PBMCs or T cells enriched from blood (not recorded which). The clonotype originates from a woman aged 45-65 years who had recovered from COVID-19. The CDR3 region is CASRGQSLEETQYF. The CDR3 DNA follows: TGTGCCAGCAGGGGACAGTCTTTGGAAGAGACCCAGTACTTC.